The 23 T cell receptor beta chains presented below share a single source sample, sequenced in a study of human versus mouse CDR3 diversity and MHC coevolution (dated by TCRdb to between 2016 and 2019). Receptor amplification or capture employed the immunoSEQ multiplex PCR assay. In TCRdb, the immuneACCESS table is reduced to in-frame sequences with V and J assigned. These tables do not hold every clone; where another copy was compared, an unresolved V gene accounts for under half, and the others remain unexplained. The sample table contains some 82,000 clones; only one count was recorded for 93% of them. Approximately 1.4% of the sample is taken by the ten largest. The sequenced sample consisted of naive CD4+ T cells from blood. Interpreted using the paper, the cell subset or site label stands for: CD45RO-negative CD62L-positive naive CD4 T cells. The receptor set was obtained from a person aged 30 to 69 in good health.

The chain combines TRBV19 with TRBJ2-3, with 8 bases matching TRBD2. CDR3 size: 16 residues. The V segment lost 5 bases and the J segment 1 base; nucleotides outside the gene matches: 8. The V gene's germline CDR1 is LNHDA and CDR2 SQIVND (reference sequence). The CDR3 DNA reads TGTGCCAGTAGTGTCACTAGCGGTTTGGGCACAGATACGCAGTATTTT. It codes for CASSVTSGLGTDTQYF.

CDR3 loop: CASSPTGIDQPQHF. The CDR3 region has the DNA TGTGCCAGCAGCCCGACAGGTATCGATCAGCCCCAGCATTTT. The genes are TRBV2 and TRBJ1-5; weak D call: TRBD1 (6 bases). V lost 6 bases and J lost 5, with 14 bases in between. The CDR3 runs 14 residues. The germline V gene has CDR1 SNHLY and CDR2 FYNNEI.

In its sample, this clone was seen a few times. The chain is built from TRBV10-3 and TRBJ2-1; 8 bases fit TRBD1. Germline values: CDR1 ENHRY, CDR2 SYGVKD. The V gene end was trimmed by 3 bases and the J gene end by 16 bases; junction bases not matched to a gene: 5. This CDR3 is built from 11 residues. CDR3 amino acids: CAISDGTGYFF. As DNA, the CDR3 is TGTGCCATCAGTGATGGGACAGGTTATTTCTTC.

V usage is TRBV19 and J usage is TRBJ2-7; weak D call: TRBD1 (6 bases). Germline loops: CDR1 LNHDA, CDR2 SQIVND (reference sequence). This CDR3 is built from 14 residues. Trimming took off 3 bases at V and 5 bases at J, with 14 bases between the two ends. This CDR3 is CASSMSNRVHEQYF. The CDR3 nucleotides read TGTGCCAGTAGTATGAGTAACAGGGTCCACGAGCAGTACTTC.

This CDR3 reads CASSLGEAGNTIYF. The CDR3 DNA reads as TGTGCCAGCAGCTTGGGGGAGGCTGGAAACACCATATATTTT. The gene calls are TRBV5-8 and TRBJ1-3; no clear D. Per the germline V gene, CDR1 is SGHTS and CDR2 is YDEGEE. Trimming took 0 bases from V and 2 from J, leaving 6 bases between them. There are 14 residues in the CDR3.

The V gene is TRBV27, the J gene TRBJ1-1, with D perhaps TRBD1 (5 bases). Trimming left V 6 bases short and J 3 bases short, with 14 bases between. Germline assignment: CDR1 MNHEY and CDR2 SMNVEV (reference sequence). The CDR3 is made up of 14 amino acids. The CDR3 protein is CASSIPGGDTEAFF. The CDR3 DNA reads TGTGCCAGCAGCATACCCGGAGGGGACACTGAAGCTTTCTTT.

The J gene is TRBJ2-1, the V gene TRBV7-3; TRBD1 aligns across 9 bases. Trimming at V came to 6 bases and at J to 4 bases, leaving 7 bases not matched to a gene. The CDR3 runs to 15 residues. Germline values: CDR1 SGHTA, CDR2 FQGTGA. The chain's CDR3 is CASRSPGQGYNEQFF. The CDR3 DNA reads as TGTGCCAGCAGATCCCCGGGACAGGGATACAATGAGCAGTTCTTC.

This chain uses TRBV5-4 with TRBJ2-7; 10 nucleotides align to TRBD1. V lost 5 bases and J lost 13; bases outside the gene matches: 21. Germline V gives CDR1 SGHNT, CDR2 YYREEE (reference sequence). The CDR3 is 16 residues long. The CDR3 bases are TGTGCCAGCAGTCTAGCTGGACAGGGGGTCGGATTTGGTCTCTACTTC. It encodes CASSLAGQGVGFGLYF.

The V call is TRBV18, the J call TRBJ1-4; D might be TRBD1 (6 bases). The V end was cut by 3 bases, the J end by 3 bases, with 11 bases between. From germline, CDR1 is KGHSH and CDR2 LQKENI. The CDR3 is 15 amino acids. Written as DNA, the CDR3 is TGTGCCAGCTCACCTCAGGACAGATCTAATGAAAAACTGTTTTTT. Protein: CASSPQDRSNEKLFF. Based on the CDR3 plus reference TRBV18 and TRBJ1-4, the full variable domain is NAGVMQNPRHLVRRRGQEARLRCSPMKGHSHVYWYRQLPEEGLKFMVYLQKENIIDESGMPKERFSAEFPKEGPSILRIQQVVRGDSAAYFCASSPQDRSNEKLFFGSGTQLSVL.

The rearrangement links TRBV5-4 to TRBJ2-4; 12 bases match TRBD2. Germline V gene data show CDR1 as SGHNT and CDR2 as YYREEE (reference sequence). Losses at the gene ends were 4 bases for V and 6 bases for J; bases not matched to a gene: 8. CDR3 length: 16 amino acids. The CDR3 loop reads CASSEWTSGILNIQYF. As DNA, the CDR3 is TGTGCCAGCAGCGAATGGACTAGCGGGATATTAAACATTCAGTACTTC.

This chain links TRBV5-1 with TRBJ1-2; weak D call: TRBD1 (6 bases). Germline V lookup: CDR1 SGHRS, CDR2 YFSETQ. The ends were cut back, 5 bases at V and 5 bases at J, with 16 bases in the middle. The CDR3 length is 14 residues. CDR3 DNA: TGCGCCAGCAGACCTACAGGGTTGAATTATGGCTACACCTTC. It codes for CASRPTGLNYGYTF.

The chain employs TRBV19 and TRBJ1-6; 7 bases map to TRBD1. Germline trimming cut 3 bases from V and 6 bases from J; bases unmatched to any gene: 8. In germline, CDR1 is LNHDA, CDR2 SQIVND (reference sequence). The CDR3 is 16 amino acids. The CDR3 region is CASSMTRGQGNSPLHF. The CDR3 DNA is TGTGCCAGTAGTATGACAAGGGGGCAGGGTAATTCACCCCTCCACTTT.

The J gene is TRBJ1-3, the V gene TRBV6-5; D not resolved. Trimming removed 7 bases at V and 2 bases at J, with 12 bases between. The CDR3 is 14 residues long. Germline V gene sequence: CDR1 MNHEY, CDR2 SVGAGI. The CDR3 protein is CASTSDNTGNTIYF. The CDR3 coding sequence is TGTGCCAGCACTAGCGATAACACTGGAAACACCATATATTTT.

The chain joins TRBV18 to TRBJ1-4, with D possibly matching TRBD1 (6 bases). V dropped 2 bases and J dropped 9 bases, with 16 bases sitting between them. Germline values: CDR1 KGHSH, CDR2 LQKENI. The CDR3 contains 15 residues. CDR3 region: CASSPAGGGLKKLFF. In nucleotides, the CDR3 is TGTGCCAGCTCACCAGCTGGCGGGGGCCTCAAAAAACTGTTTTTT.

V usage is TRBV11-3 and J usage is TRBJ2-7; 10 positions match TRBD1. V lost 5 bases, J lost 3 bases, and 4 bases stayed unmatched. The CDR3 consists of 14 residues. Germline V CDR1 and CDR2: SGHNT, YENEEA. The chain's CDR3 is CASSRGTGDYEQYF. CDR3 sequence (DNA): TGTGCCAGCAGCCGTGGGACAGGGGACTACGAGCAGTACTTC. Variable domain in full (rest from reference TRBV11-3 and TRBJ2-7): EAGVVQSPRYKIIEKKQPVAFWCNPISGHNTLYWYLQNLGQGPELLIRYENEEAVDDSQLPKDRFSAERLKGVDSTLKIQPAELGDSAVYLCASSRGTGDYEQYFGPGTRLTVT.

The chain joins TRBV30 to TRBJ2-3; 8 nucleotides line up with TRBD2. The CDR3 is made up of 11 amino acids. The germline V gene has CDR1 GTSNPN and CDR2 SVGIG (reference sequence). For the CDR3, the DNA is TGTGCTAGCGGGGCGGGCGGTACGCAGTATTTT. The encoded protein is CASGAGGTQYF.

The chain carries TRBV7-7 and TRBJ2-1; TRBD1 matches at 8 bases. The germline V gene has CDR1 SSHAT and CDR2 FNYEAQ (reference sequence). The CDR3 totals 13 residues. CDR3 residues: CASAGPDRGEQFF. CDR3 nucleotides: TGTGCTAGCGCCGGCCCCGACAGGGGTGAGCAGTTCTTC.

The V call is TRBV18, the J call TRBJ2-5; TRBD1 might be the D (6 bases). The CDR3 runs to 14 residues. In germline, CDR1 is KGHSH, CDR2 LQKENI. Trimming removed 4 bases from V and 2 bases from J, with 11 bases in between. Here the CDR3 DNA reads TGTGCCAGCTCACGCGCCGGGACACAAGAGACCCAGTACTTC. The encoded protein is CASSRAGTQETQYF.

This chain links TRBV7-6 with TRBJ2-1; 12 nucleotides align to TRBD2. From germline, CDR1 is SGHVS and CDR2 FNYEAQ. The V gene end was trimmed by 5 bases and the J gene end by 8 bases; junction bases not matched to a gene: 13. CDR3 length equals 17 residues. In DNA, the CDR3 is TGTGCCAGCAGCCCGACTAAGACTAGCGGGAGTCACTATGAGCAGTTCTTC. It is translated as CASSPTKTSGSHYEQFF.

The rearrangement links TRBV27 to TRBJ2-3; 7 nucleotides match TRBD1. Germline lookup yields CDR1 MNHEY and CDR2 SMNVEV (reference sequence). With V trimmed by 4 bases and J by 3 bases, 4 bases remained unmatched. This CDR3 contains 14 residues. The DNA for the CDR3 is TGTGCCAGCAGTTACAGGGGTATAACAGATACGCAGTATTTT. It yields the protein CASSYRGITDTQYF.

The V and J genes are TRBV7-2 and TRBJ2-7; 8 nucleotides line up with TRBD1. The germline V gene has CDR1 SGHTA and CDR2 FQGNSA. V was clipped by 5 bases and J by 2 bases; unmatched bases: 14. The CDR3 spans 17 residues. The CDR3: CASSPSTRQGIAYEQYF. CDR3 coding DNA: TGTGCCAGCAGCCCTAGCACTCGACAGGGGATCGCCTACGAGCAGTACTTC. Together with reference TRBV7-2 and TRBJ2-7, the CDR3 gives the full variable domain: GAGVSQSPSNKVTEKGKDVELRCDPISGHTALYWYRQSLGQGLEFLIYFQGNSAPDKSGLPSDRFSAERTGGSVSTLTIQRTQQEDSAVYLCASSPSTRQGIAYEQYFGPGTRLTVT.

Here the CDR3 DNA reads TGTGCCAGCAGCCCCGGGGGCAGCGGGGGTAATGAGCAGTTCTTC. This gives the protein CASSPGGSGGNEQFF. J is TRBJ2-1 and V is TRBV7-2; 8 bases fit TRBD2. The CDR3 has 15 residues. J was trimmed by 7 bases and V by 5 bases; bases with no gene match: 10. Germline assignment: CDR1 SGHTA and CDR2 FQGNSA.

This clone was seen a single time. CDR3: CASSLGRVAFF. CDR3 DNA sequence: TGTGCCAGCAGCTTGGGCAGGGTAGCTTTCTTT. The V call is TRBV11-2, the J call TRBJ1-1, with D maybe TRBD1 (5 bases). Looked up from germline, CDR1 is SGHAT and CDR2 is FQNNGV. V gave up 3 bases and J gave up 10 bases, with 9 bases separating them. The CDR3 totals 11 residues. Filled out from reference TRBV11-2 and TRBJ1-1, the complete variable domain reads EAGVAQSPRYKIIEKRQSVAFWCNPISGHATLYWYQQILGQGPKLLIQFQNNGVVDDSQLPKDRFSAERLKGVDSTLKIQPAKLEDSAVYLCASSLGRVAFFGQGTRLTVV.